Detailed here is one T cell receptor (beta chain). The data originate from a study of blood T cell repertoires in COVID-19. About the study: Some COVID-19 samples were acute and others convalescent; all came from the United States, Italy and Spain.

The CDR3 is 16 amino acids. Per germline, CDR1 MDHEN and CDR2 SYDVKM. With 3 bases removed from V and 7 bases from J, the gap between germline ends came to 18 bases. Original processing methods: The authors estimated nucleated cell counts from reference gene primer amplification. Produced via immunoSEQ multiplex PCR; TCRdb's table is partial and in-frame only. V and J calls plus clone size are reproduced from that table; the DNA served to infer D and trimming. This table holds around 60,000 clones, about three quarters found once. Seattle enrolled patients during active infection and tracked them longitudinally.

Input material: peripheral blood. The sequence came from a man between 25 and 39 years old with COVID-19, enrolled during active disease. The J gene is TRBJ2-2, the V gene TRBV28; TRBD1 is a possible D gene (6 bases). The CDR3 reads CASSLAQGLNGGELFF. DNA of the CDR3: TGTGCCAGCAGTTTGGCACAGGGTCTGAATGGCGGGGAGCTGTTTTTT. Complete variable domain (other parts from reference TRBV28 and TRBJ2-2): DVKVTQSSRYLVKRTGEKVFLECVQDMDHENMFWYRQDPGLGLRLIYFSYDVKMKEKGDIPEGYSVSREKKERFSLILESASTNQTSMYLCASSLAQGLNGGELFFGEGSRLTVL.